This T cell receptor (beta chain) came from a study of patients and donors after allogeneic stem cell transplantation. The CDR3 has 13 amino acids. CDR1 SGHNT and CDR2 YENEEA come from the germline V gene. V gave up 3 bases and J gave up 1 base, with 6 bases separating them. Each CDR3 protein is one row after TCRdb ran MiXCR on the RT-PCR reads. Of 17,000 or so distinct CDR3 sequences listed, 27% were seen once; the top ten hold around 39%. The sequence was collected from a human donor who was either an allogeneic HSCT recipient or a stem cell or donor lymphocyte infusion donor (not recorded which). It is not recorded whose cells these are; they may come from a transplant donor. The chain carries TRBV11-3 and TRBJ1-1; D gene uncertain. Sequenced: blood, either unsorted or a sorted T cell fraction (not recorded which). The CDR3 DNA follows: TGTGCCAGCAGCTTCGAAACGAACACTGAAGCTTTCTTT. Its translation is CASSFETNTEAFF.